This T cell receptor beta chain was identified in a study of blood T cell repertoires in COVID-19. Study details: The analysed material was cDNA or gDNA that came from T cells, B-cell-depleted T cells, or PBMCs.

Generated by immunoSEQ multiplex PCR, the TCRdb table keeps only in-frame clones and is missing some. Altogether 71,000 or so clones are present, around 87% being singletons, with the ten largest covering around 7.9%. This clonotype was sampled from a man aged 50 or older with active COVID-19. Source material: peripheral blood.

The DNA for the CDR3 is TGTGCCAGCAGCCCCGGTAGCAGTCCCTCCGTACCTTTCTTT. Residues: CASSPGSSPSVPFF. The chain carries TRBV7-3 and TRBJ1-1, with D unclear. Germline V gene sequence: CDR1 SGHTA, CDR2 FQGTGA. CDR3 size: 14 residues. The V gene lost 5 bases and the J gene lost 12 bases, with 22 bases spanning the gap.